This T cell receptor (beta chain) is from a study of T cells in Graves' hyperthyroidism and ophthalmopathy. The CDR3 is 16 residues long. The germline V gene has CDR1 SGDLS and CDR2 YYNGEE. Unmatched junction bases numbered 9, after V lost 0 bases and J lost 4 bases. This clonotype was counted at least ten times. RNA transcripts yielded amplified TCR beta CDR3 regions. HTBI primers were used for first-round RT-PCR of the TCR CDR3. TCRdb used MiXCR to reprocess the multiplex PCR reads, holding one entry per CDR3 protein. The data hold a few hundred thousand distinct CDR3 sequences, with 15% to 18% observed a single time.

The sequencing input was blood. The chain links TRBV9 to TRBJ2-7, with 8 bases fitting TRBD1. This TCR was recovered from a woman aged 25 to 39 with Graves' hyperthyroidism. This chain's CDR3 is CASSVGDMGQEYEQYF. CDR3 coding DNA: TGTGCCAGCAGCGTAGGTGACATGGGACAGGAATACGAGCAGTACTTC.